The source of this TCR beta chain is a study of blood T cell repertoires in COVID-19. As for the study in general: PBMCs, B-cell-depleted T cells, or T cells provided the cDNA or gDNA that made up the material.

Study members were between about 18 and 95 years old and lived in some 22 US regions. The table came from immunoSEQ multiplex PCR; TCRdb's copy has only in-frame clones and leaves some out. The table has under 200,000 clones, approximately 79% seen once. Trimming cost V 5 bases and J 9 bases; bases outside gene matches: 4. The length of the CDR3 is 14 residues. The germline gives CDR1 LNHDA, CDR2 SQIVND (reference sequence). The chain combines TRBV19 with TRBJ2-1; 13 bases match TRBD2. This TCR was sampled from a woman aged 60 to 75 with acute COVID-19. Sequencing was done on a sample of PBMCs or T cells enriched from blood (not recorded which). The CDR3 DNA reads TGTGCCAGTAGTCTACTAGCGGGAGGGGCTGAGCAGTTCTTC. Its translation: CASSLLAGGAEQFF.